Listed here are 25 T cell receptor beta chains from one sample, sequenced in a study of technical replicates of blood from a few donors. Assay: immunoSEQ multiplex PCR; the TCRdb copy retains only in-frame clones and omits some. The sample includes some 54,000 clones, 93% of them seen just once. The sequenced sample consisted of PBMCs. These TCRs come from a human donor in good health. Some clones in this sample may be carry-over from other donors' samples.

V is TRBV7-9 and J is TRBJ2-7; 9 bases match TRBD1. This CDR3 contains 14 residues. V trimming: 4 bases; J trimming: 4 bases; junction bases outside the gene matches: 5. Germline lookup yields CDR1 SEHNR and CDR2 FQNEAQ (reference sequence). The CDR3 DNA reads as TGTGCCAGCAGCTCCCGGGACAGGGTGTACGAGCAGTACTTC. The encoded protein is CASSSRDRVYEQYF.

The chain couples TRBV25-1 to TRBJ1-2; the D is unclear. The ends were cut back, 3 bases at V and 5 bases at J, with 4 bases in the middle. Germline V gene sequence: CDR1 MGHDK, CDR2 SYGVNS. The CDR3 spans 11 residues. The CDR3 loop is CASSELYGYTF. The DNA of the CDR3 is TGTGCCAGCAGTGAGTTATATGGCTACACCTTC.

V gene TRBV15 combines with J gene TRBJ2-3; no clear D. The germline V gene encodes CDR1 LNHNV and CDR2 YYDKDF (reference sequence). The CDR3 totals 15 residues. Trimming cost V 0 bases and J 1 base, with 8 bases left between them. The chain's CDR3 is CATSRDLLGTDTQYF. The CDR3 coding sequence is TGTGCCACCAGCAGAGATCTATTGGGCACAGATACGCAGTATTTT.

V and J are TRBV7-9 and TRBJ2-1, with 10 bases that match TRBD2. The CDR3 totals 16 residues. Germline trimming cut 6 bases from V and 8 bases from J; bases unmatched to any gene: 13. CDR1 and CDR2 from the germline V gene are SEHNR and FQNEAQ (reference sequence). CDR3 region: CASRLMKAGGGHEQFF. In nucleotides, the CDR3 is TGTGCCAGCAGACTAATGAAAGCGGGAGGGGGCCATGAGCAGTTCTTC.

This chain joins TRBV10-1 and TRBJ1-5, with unresolved D. The CDR3 has 16 residues. V was cut by 0 bases and J by 0 bases, with 9 bases left in between. Germline CDR1 and CDR2: WNHNN and SYGVQD (reference sequence). The CDR3 protein is CASSESKLYSNQPQHF. CDR3 nucleotides: TGCGCCAGCAGTGAGTCGAAGCTGTATAGCAATCAGCCCCAGCATTTT.

This chain connects TRBV7-6 to TRBJ2-2; 7 bases line up with TRBD1. This CDR3 region has 14 residues. V shed 4 bases, J shed 6 bases, and the junction held 5 bases outside the gene matches. Per the germline V gene, CDR1 is SGHVS and CDR2 is FNYEAQ. The DNA of the CDR3 is TGTGCCAGCAGCTCGAGACAGGGCTCCGGGGAGCTGTTTTTT. Encoded protein: CASSSRQGSGELFF.

The gene calls are TRBV27 and TRBJ2-3, with D perhaps matching TRBD1 (6 bases). The V gene's germline CDR1 is MNHEY and CDR2 SMNVEV (reference sequence). The CDR3 runs to 14 residues. Trimming removed 4 bases from V and 4 bases from J, with 12 bases in between. Here the CDR3 reads CASSSSGAADTQYF. The DNA for the CDR3 is TGTGCCAGCAGTTCATCAGGGGCGGCAGATACGCAGTATTTT.

CDR3 sequence: CASSRDRLETQYF. CDR3 nucleotide sequence: TGTGCCAGTAGTAGGGACAGGCTTGAGACCCAGTACTTC. V usage is TRBV19 and J usage is TRBJ2-5; the match to TRBD1 covers 8 bases. The germline gives CDR1 LNHDA, CDR2 SQIVND (reference sequence). This CDR3 region has 13 residues. V gave up 4 bases and J gave up 5 bases; unmatched junction bases: 3.

V usage is TRBV9 and J usage is TRBJ2-1; tentative D call: TRBD2 (6 bases). The V gene's germline CDR1 is SGDLS and CDR2 YYNGEE. The V gene lost 0 bases and the J gene lost 7 bases, with 14 bases spanning the gap. The CDR3 covers 15 residues. CDR3 bases: TGTGCCAGCAGCGTAGTAGGGGACGGAGGGAATGAGCAGTTCTTC. This codes for CASSVVGDGGNEQFF.

This chain links TRBV10-3 with TRBJ1-4, with D perhaps matching TRBD1 (5 bases). Trimming pared 4 bases from V and 3 bases from J, leaving 6 bases between. Looked up from germline, CDR1 is ENHRY and CDR2 is SYGVKD. The CDR3 extends over 13 amino acids. This CDR3 reads CAISAGPNEKLFF. CDR3 nucleotides: TGTGCCATCAGTGCAGGGCCTAATGAAAAACTGTTTTTT.

V gene TRBV4-1 combines with J gene TRBJ1-3; D not resolved. The CDR3 contains 16 residues. From germline, CDR1 is MGHRA and CDR2 YSYEKL. V shed 0 bases and J shed 1 base, with 10 bases lying between them. The CDR3 sequence is CASSQDPQSSGNTIYF. CDR3 nucleotide sequence: TGCGCCAGCAGCCAAGATCCCCAGTCATCTGGAAACACCATATATTTT.

The V and J genes are TRBV30 and TRBJ2-7; TRBD2 might be the D (7 bases). V shed 2 bases and J shed 1 base, with 12 bases lying between them. Per germline, CDR1 GTSNPN and CDR2 SVGIG (reference sequence). This CDR3 is 14 amino acids long. The CDR3 bases are TGTGCCTGGAGTACCAGGGGAGGGTCCTACGAGCAGTACTTC. Amino acid sequence: CAWSTRGGSYEQYF.

The chain joins TRBV7-8 to TRBJ2-3, with D perhaps TRBD2 (5 bases). V was shortened by 4 bases and J by 4 bases, with 15 bases between the two germline ends. Germline-derived CDR1 and CDR2 are SGHVS and FQNEAQ. This CDR3 has 15 residues. The CDR3 sequence is CASSSPQEGADTQYF. CDR3 in DNA: TGTGCCAGCAGCTCTCCTCAAGAGGGCGCAGATACGCAGTATTTT.

The chain uses TRBV27 and TRBJ1-6; the D is unclear. CDR3 length: 15 amino acids. Trimming stripped 3 bases from V and 9 bases from J, with 15 bases between. The V gene's germline CDR1 is MNHEY and CDR2 SMNVEV (reference sequence). CDR3 coding DNA: TGTGCCAGCAGTTTGAGGGCCATGTTAGGTTCACCCCTCCACTTT. Translating it yields CASSLRAMLGSPLHF.

J is TRBJ1-4 and V is TRBV6-4, with D perhaps TRBD1 (6 bases). In germline, CDR1 is MRHNA, CDR2 SNTAGT. The CDR3 sequence is 14 residues long. V gave up 9 bases and J gave up 4 bases, with 15 bases separating them. CDR3 residues: CARYRDPLNEKLFF. DNA of the CDR3: TGTGCCAGATACAGGGATCCCCTTAATGAAAAACTGTTTTTT.

The chain carries TRBV7-2 and TRBJ2-1; D might be TRBD2 (6 bases). Germline assignment: CDR1 SGHTA and CDR2 FQGNSA. The CDR3 runs 13 residues. The germline V and J ends were trimmed by 5 bases and 13 bases, with 18 bases remaining between them. The DNA of the CDR3 is TGTGCCAGCAGCCTACTCTTCGCGGGAAGTCAGTTCTTC. Protein: CASSLLFAGSQFF.

The rearrangement joins TRBV29-1 to TRBJ2-1, with D unresolved. The length of the CDR3 is 11 residues. CDR1 and CDR2 from the germline V gene are SQVTM and ANQGSEA. Trimming shortened V by 4 bases and J by 9 bases, and 10 bases separated the two germline ends. CDR3 loop: CSVVRDVEQFF. For the CDR3, the DNA is TGCAGCGTTGTAAGAGATGTTGAGCAGTTCTTC.

The CDR3 is CSVEGQQGSGANVLTF. For the CDR3, the DNA is TGCAGCGTTGAGGGCCAACAGGGTTCTGGGGCCAACGTCCTGACTTTC. The chain links TRBV29-1 to TRBJ2-6; D possibly corresponds to TRBD1 (6 bases). The germline gives CDR1 SQVTM, CDR2 ANQGSEA. V was shortened by 3 bases and J by 1 base, with 13 bases between the two germline ends. There are 16 residues in the CDR3.

This chain connects TRBV7-2 to TRBJ2-3, with D unclear. Trimming removed 5 bases at V and 1 base at J, with 4 bases between. Per the germline V gene, CDR1 is SGHTA and CDR2 is FQGNSA. There are 12 residues in the CDR3. The CDR3 protein is CASSPRTDTQYF. In nucleotides, the CDR3 is TGTGCCAGCAGCCCTCGCACAGATACGCAGTATTTT.

The CDR3 region is CASSKVRQGLGPQHF. In nucleotides, the CDR3 is TGTGCCAGCAGCAAAGTTCGGCAGGGCCTAGGGCCCCAGCATTTT. The chain is built from TRBV21-1 and TRBJ1-5; the DNA was not compared with TRBD1, the D call given in the table. TRBV21-1 is described as a pseudogene. The CDR3 length is 15 residues.

The gene calls are TRBV30 and TRBJ2-3; the D is unclear. V was trimmed by 0 bases and J by 7 bases, leaving 8 bases between them. The CDR3 length is 12 residues. Germline lookup yields CDR1 GTSNPN and CDR2 SVGIG (reference sequence). The CDR3 coding sequence is TGTGCCTGGAGTGTAATGGGCCATACGCAGTATTTT. Encoded protein: CAWSVMGHTQYF.

The chain uses TRBV29-1 and TRBJ2-1; the D gene is possibly TRBD1 (5 bases). The CDR3 contains 13 residues. Deletions cut 4 bases from V and 4 bases from J, with 11 bases between. Germline V gives CDR1 SQVTM, CDR2 ANQGSEA. CDR3 nucleotide sequence: TGCAGCGTTGTGTTAGGGGATTACAATGAGCAGTTCTTC. The encoded protein is CSVVLGDYNEQFF.

The CDR3 DNA sequence: TGCGCCAGCAGCCAAGGTCAGCGACAAGAGACCCAGTACTTC. Its protein is CASSQGQRQETQYF. V and J are TRBV4-3 and TRBJ2-5; D gene uncertain. The V end lost 1 base, the J end lost 2 bases, and 8 bases lay between the germline ends. Germline V gene data show CDR1 as LGHNA and CDR2 as YSLEER. This CDR3 has 14 amino acids.

This chain uses TRBV5-1 with TRBJ1-2, with D possibly TRBD1 on 6 matching bases. CDR1 and CDR2 (germline): SGHRS, YFSETQ. Trimming cost V 7 bases and J 4 bases, with 14 bases left between them. There are 13 residues in the CDR3. CDR3 residues: CASSGGVGYGYTF. The CDR3 DNA reads as TGCGCCAGCTCGGGGGGCGTCGGCTATGGCTACACCTTC.

V is TRBV7-2 and J is TRBJ2-1; 10 bases line up with TRBD2. The V segment lost 2 bases and the J segment 3 bases; nucleotides outside the gene matches: 1. Looked up from germline, CDR1 is SGHTA and CDR2 is FQGNSA. This CDR3 is 15 amino acids long. Here the CDR3 DNA reads TGTGCCAGCAGCTTAACTAGCGGGAACTACAATGAGCAGTTCTTC. This sequence encodes CASSLTSGNYNEQFF.